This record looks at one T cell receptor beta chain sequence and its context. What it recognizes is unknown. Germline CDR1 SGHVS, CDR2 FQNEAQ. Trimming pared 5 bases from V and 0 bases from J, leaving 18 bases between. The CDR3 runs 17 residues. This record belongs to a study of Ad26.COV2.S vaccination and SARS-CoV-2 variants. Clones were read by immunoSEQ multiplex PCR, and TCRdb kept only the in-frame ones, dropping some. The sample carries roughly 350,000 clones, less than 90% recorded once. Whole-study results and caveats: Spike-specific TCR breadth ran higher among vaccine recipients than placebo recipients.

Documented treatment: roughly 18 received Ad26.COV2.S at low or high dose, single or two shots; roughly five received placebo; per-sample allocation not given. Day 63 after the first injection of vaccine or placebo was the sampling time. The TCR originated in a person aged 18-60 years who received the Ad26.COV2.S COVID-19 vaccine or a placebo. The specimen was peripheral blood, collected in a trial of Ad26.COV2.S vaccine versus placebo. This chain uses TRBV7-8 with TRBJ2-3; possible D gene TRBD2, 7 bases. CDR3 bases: TGTGCCAGCAGCGCGGGGCGGGGGCGCGGGAGCACAGATACGCAGTATTTT. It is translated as CASSAGRGRGSTDTQYF.